The 3 T cell receptor beta chains below were found in one sample sequenced in a study of blood T cell repertoires in COVID-19. Produced via immunoSEQ multiplex PCR; TCRdb's table is partial and in-frame only. The data hold approximately 200,000 clones, with around nine tenths observed a single time. Source material: peripheral blood. All receptors come from a man aged 55 to 70 who had recovered from COVID-19.

The chain joins TRBV3-1 (or the pseudogene TRBV3-2) to TRBJ1-6, with a tentative D call TRBD1 (5 bases). This CDR3 is 17 amino acids long. The V gene's germline CDR1 is LGHDT and CDR2 YNNKEL (reference sequence). V shed 1 base and J shed 7 bases, with 17 bases lying between them. CDR3 sequence: CASSQGPPPGVNSPLHF. In nucleotides, the CDR3 is TGTGCCAGCAGCCAAGGTCCCCCGCCGGGGGTCAATTCACCCCTCCACTTT.

This chain uses TRBV18 with TRBJ2-7; 7 bases fit TRBD1. Trimming at V came to 10 bases and at J to 2 bases, leaving 8 bases not matched to a gene. This CDR3 is built from 13 residues. Germline CDR1 KGHSH, CDR2 LQKENI. The DNA for the CDR3 is TGTGCCACCTCTCCGGGACAGACCTACGAGCAGTACTTC. It specifies CATSPGQTYEQYF.

The V and J genes are TRBV7-2 and TRBJ2-6; 7 bases align to TRBD1. Trimming removed 5 bases from V and 0 bases from J; junction bases left unmatched: 7. The CDR3 contains 17 residues. Germline V lookup: CDR1 SGHTA, CDR2 FQGNSA. CDR3 region: CASSKQGTLSGANVLTF. The CDR3 DNA sequence: TGTGCCAGCAGCAAACAGGGGACCCTCTCTGGGGCCAACGTCCTGACTTTC.